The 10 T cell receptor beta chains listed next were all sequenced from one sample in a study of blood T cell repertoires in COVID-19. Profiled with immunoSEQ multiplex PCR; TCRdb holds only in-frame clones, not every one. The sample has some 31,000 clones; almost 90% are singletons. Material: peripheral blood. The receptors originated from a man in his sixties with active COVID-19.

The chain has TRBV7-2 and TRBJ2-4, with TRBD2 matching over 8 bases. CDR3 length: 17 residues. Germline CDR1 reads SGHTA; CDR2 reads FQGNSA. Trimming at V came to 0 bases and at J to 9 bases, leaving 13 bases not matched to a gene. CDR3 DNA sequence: TGTGCCAGCAGCTTAGCGGGCGGCGGGGGGCCCGGCGGCATTCAGTACTTC. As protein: CASSLAGGGGPGGIQYF.

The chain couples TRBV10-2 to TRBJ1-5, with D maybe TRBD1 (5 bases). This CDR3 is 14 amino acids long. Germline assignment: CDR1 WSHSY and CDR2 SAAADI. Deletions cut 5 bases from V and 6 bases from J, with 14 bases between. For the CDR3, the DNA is TGCGCCAGCAGTCCAACAGGTGTCAGTCAGCCCCAGCATTTT. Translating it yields CASSPTGVSQPQHF.

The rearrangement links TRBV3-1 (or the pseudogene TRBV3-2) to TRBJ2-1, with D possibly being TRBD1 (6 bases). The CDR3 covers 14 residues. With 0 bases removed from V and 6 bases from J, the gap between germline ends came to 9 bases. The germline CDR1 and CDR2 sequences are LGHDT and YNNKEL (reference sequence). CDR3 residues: CASSQDLGGNEQFF. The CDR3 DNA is TGTGCCAGCAGCCAAGATCTAGGGGGCAATGAGCAGTTCTTC.

The CDR3 spells CASSQARRGSRGYTF. The CDR3 bases are TGTGCCAGCAGCCAAGCCCGGCGAGGGAGCCGAGGCTACACCTTC. This chain uses TRBV3-1 (or the pseudogene TRBV3-2) with TRBJ1-2; D is unresolved. V dropped 1 base and J dropped 8 bases, with 17 bases sitting between them. Per germline, CDR1 LGHDT and CDR2 YNNKEL (reference sequence). There are 15 residues in the CDR3.

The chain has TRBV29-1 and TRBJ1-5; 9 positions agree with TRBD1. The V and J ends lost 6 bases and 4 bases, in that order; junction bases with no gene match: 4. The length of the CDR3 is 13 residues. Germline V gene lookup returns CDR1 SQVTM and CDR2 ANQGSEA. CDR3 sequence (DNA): TGCAGCGTAGGGGACAGGGAAAATCAGCCCCAGCATTTT. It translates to CSVGDRENQPQHF.

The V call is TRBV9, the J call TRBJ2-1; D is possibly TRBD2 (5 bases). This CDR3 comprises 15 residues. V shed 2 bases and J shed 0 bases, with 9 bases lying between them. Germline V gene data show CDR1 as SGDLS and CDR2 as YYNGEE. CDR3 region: CASSVGVFSYNEQFF. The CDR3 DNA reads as TGTGCCAGCAGCGTCGGGGTTTTCTCCTACAATGAGCAGTTCTTC.

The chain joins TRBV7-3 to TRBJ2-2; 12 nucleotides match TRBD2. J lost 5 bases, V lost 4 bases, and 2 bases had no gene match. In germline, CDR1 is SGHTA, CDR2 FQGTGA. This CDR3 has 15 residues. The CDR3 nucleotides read TGTGCCAGCAGCTGGACTAGCGGGGATACCGGGGAGCTGTTTTTT. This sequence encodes CASSWTSGDTGELFF.

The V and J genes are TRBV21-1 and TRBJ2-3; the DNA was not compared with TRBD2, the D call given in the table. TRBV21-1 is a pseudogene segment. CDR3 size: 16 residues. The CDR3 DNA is TGTGCCAGCAGCAAAGTGGGCGGGAAATGCACAGATACGCAGTATTTT. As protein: CASSKVGGKCTDTQYF.

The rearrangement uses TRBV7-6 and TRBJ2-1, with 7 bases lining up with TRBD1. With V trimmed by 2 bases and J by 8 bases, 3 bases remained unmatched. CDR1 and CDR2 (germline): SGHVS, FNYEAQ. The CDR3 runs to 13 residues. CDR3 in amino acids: CASSLLGGYEQFF. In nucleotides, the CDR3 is TGTGCCAGCAGCTTATTAGGGGGCTATGAGCAGTTCTTC. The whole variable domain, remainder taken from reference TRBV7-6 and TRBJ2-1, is GAGVSQSPRYKVTKRGQDVALRCDPISGHVSLYWYRQALGQGPEFLTYFNYEAQQDKSGLPNDRFSAERPEGSISTLTIQRTEQRDSAMYRCASSLLGGYEQFFGPGTRLTVL.

In nucleotides, the CDR3 is TGTGCCACCAGCGGACCTCGACAGGGGAACTATGGCTACACCTTC. Protein product: CATSGPRQGNYGYTF. The chain employs TRBV15 and TRBJ1-2, with TRBD1 identical over 8 bases. Germline V CDR1 and CDR2: LNHNV, YYDKDF (reference sequence). The CDR3 consists of 15 residues. Germline trimming cut 5 bases from V and 2 bases from J; bases unmatched to any gene: 7.